Following are 22 T cell receptor beta chains from one sample sequenced in a study of PD-1 blockade in mismatch repair-deficient tumors. Method: immunoSEQ multiplex PCR; TCRdb's copy keeps in-frame clones and lacks some. This table has 38,000 or so clones, 70% to 90% appearing once. Here the sequenced sample was peripheral blood, taken 75 to 85 weeks after starting pembrolizumab. These receptors were obtained from an adult with mismatch repair-deficient cancer.

The V and J genes are TRBV6-5 and TRBJ2-5; TRBD2 matches at 9 bases. Losses at the gene ends were 8 bases for V and 1 base for J; bases not matched to a gene: 8. The CDR3 is 15 residues long. CDR1 is MNHEY, CDR2 SVGAGI, per germline. CDR3 DNA sequence: TGTGCCAGCGCCAGACAACTAGCGGGCCAAGAGACCCAGTACTTC. This gives the protein CASARQLAGQETQYF.

The rearrangement joins TRBV10-3 to TRBJ2-1; D uncertain. The CDR3 is 12 residues long. CDR1 ENHRY and CDR2 SYGVKD come from the germline V gene. Trimming removed 1 base from V and 7 bases from J, with 5 bases in between. The CDR3: CAISEFYNEQFF. CDR3 sequence (DNA): TGTGCCATCAGTGAGTTCTATAATGAGCAGTTCTTC.

The rearrangement joins TRBV4-2 to TRBJ2-7; D is perhaps TRBD1 (5 bases). CDR1 is LGHNA, CDR2 YNFKEQ, per germline. Trimming stripped 3 bases from V and 2 bases from J, with 20 bases between. The CDR3 runs to 17 residues. The CDR3 spells CASSQVIIREQPYEQYF. DNA of the CDR3: TGTGCCAGCAGCCAGGTTATAATCAGGGAACAACCCTACGAGCAGTACTTC.

CDR3 sequence reads: CSVGDGETEQYF. The CDR3 DNA reads as TGCAGCGTTGGCGATGGGGAGACCGAGCAGTACTTC. The gene calls are TRBV29-1 and TRBJ2-7; weak D call: TRBD2 (5 bases). V lost 4 bases and J 6 bases, leaving 13 bases between the germline ends. Germline CDR1 reads SQVTM; CDR2 reads ANQGSEA. This CDR3 is 12 amino acids long.

This clone appeared a single time. The chain is built from TRBV5-1 and TRBJ1-4; D is uncertain. The V gene's germline CDR1 is SGHRS and CDR2 YFSETQ. The CDR3 covers 16 residues. The V end was cut by 4 bases, the J end by 0 bases, with 13 bases between. The DNA for the CDR3 is TGCGCCAGCAGCCTACAAAGTTACGCAACTAATGAAAAACTGTTTTTT. This codes for CASSLQSYATNEKLFF.

V usage is TRBV7-9 and J usage is TRBJ1-2, with D tentatively TRBD1 (6 bases). Trimming took off 1 base at V and 4 bases at J, with 10 bases between the two ends. This CDR3 comprises 14 residues. Germline loops: CDR1 SEHNR, CDR2 FQNEAQ (reference sequence). CDR3 sequence: CASSLGQASYGYTF. CDR3 DNA sequence: TGTGCCAGCAGCTTAGGACAGGCGTCCTATGGCTACACCTTC.

This clone came up once. This chain links TRBV6-5 with TRBJ1-4; the D gene is possibly TRBD1 (5 bases). V shed 6 bases and J shed 2 bases, with 10 bases lying between them. CDR1 MNHEY and CDR2 SVGAGI come from the germline V gene. This CDR3 comprises 14 residues. The CDR3 DNA sequence: TGTGCCAGCAGCCCGACAGACACTAATGAAAAACTGTTTTTT. The encoded protein is CASSPTDTNEKLFF.

The chain carries TRBV5-6 and TRBJ1-2; 9 nucleotides align to TRBD1. CDR3 size: 16 residues. In germline, CDR1 is SGHDT, CDR2 YYEEEE. After removal of 2 bases from V and 6 bases from J, the junction contained 11 bases not matched to a gene. The CDR3 coding sequence is TGTGCCAGCAGCTTCTTTGGGGGACAGGGAGTGGATGGCTACACCTTC. Translated, it gives CASSFFGGQGVDGYTF.

This chain connects TRBV30 to TRBJ2-3; 12 positions match TRBD2. V trimming: 4 bases; J trimming: 3 bases; junction bases outside the gene matches: 11. Germline assignment: CDR1 GTSNPN and CDR2 SVGIG (reference sequence). This CDR3 contains 17 residues. In nucleotides, the CDR3 is TGTGCCTGGACTAGCGGGAGGGCCTTGAAGATAACAGATACGCAGTATTTT. Amino acids: CAWTSGRALKITDTQYF.

The V call is TRBV11-2, the J call TRBJ1-5, with D possibly being TRBD1 (5 bases). The CDR3 is 13 amino acids. The germline V and J ends were trimmed by 5 bases and 4 bases, with 9 bases remaining between them. The germline CDR1 and CDR2 sequences are SGHAT and FQNNGV. CDR3 protein: CASSGDRNQPQHF. CDR3 nucleotides: TGTGCCAGCAGCGGAGACAGAAATCAGCCCCAGCATTTT.

The chain combines TRBV7-2 with TRBJ2-1; D is uncertain. The CDR3 is made up of 13 amino acids. Germline V gene data show CDR1 as SGHTA and CDR2 as FQGNSA. Trimming took 3 bases from V and 8 from J, leaving 11 bases between them. The CDR3, as DNA: TGTGCCAGCAGCTTTTCAGGTGGGGATGAGCAGTTCTTC. Amino acid sequence: CASSFSGGDEQFF.

This clone was counted only a few times. This rearrangement joins TRBV7-3 to TRBJ2-7, with D possibly being TRBD1 (5 bases). Trimming removed 5 bases from V and 1 base from J, with 15 bases in between. This CDR3 has 15 residues. The germline CDR1 and CDR2 sequences are SGHTA and FQGTGA. The CDR3 sequence is CASSAEAGQSYEQYF. DNA of the CDR3: TGTGCCAGCAGCGCTGAGGCAGGGCAATCCTACGAGCAGTACTTC.

The V gene is TRBV19, the J gene TRBJ2-7, with TRBD1 as a possible D gene (6 bases). This CDR3 is 14 amino acids long. The V gene lost 1 base and the J gene lost 4 bases, with 11 bases spanning the gap. Germline loops: CDR1 LNHDA, CDR2 SQIVND (reference sequence). The CDR3 DNA reads as TGTGCCAGTAGTATAGTCCACAGGGCGTACGAGCAGTACTTC. Translation: CASSIVHRAYEQYF.

The chain has TRBV15 and TRBJ2-4; TRBD1 aligns across 9 bases. Germline CDR1 LNHNV, CDR2 YYDKDF (reference sequence). This CDR3 spans 17 amino acids. V dropped 0 bases and J dropped 7; count of bases not matched to a gene: 10. The CDR3 DNA reads as TGTGCCACCAGCAGAGATCTATGGGGACAGGGAGGGAACATTCAGTACTTC. Translating gives CATSRDLWGQGGNIQYF.

The CDR3 sequence is CASSLLNTEAFF. The DNA of the CDR3 is TGTGCCAGCAGTTTATTGAACACTGAAGCTTTCTTT. The chain joins TRBV28 to TRBJ1-1; D is uncertain. The V end lost 1 base, the J end lost 0 bases, and 0 bases lay between the germline ends. The length of the CDR3 is 12 residues. Looked up from germline, CDR1 is MDHEN and CDR2 is SYDVKM. Looking up the rest from reference TRBV28 and TRBJ1-1 gives the full variable domain: DVKVTQSSRYLVKRTGEKVFLECVQDMDHENMFWYRQDPGLGLRLIYFSYDVKMKEKGDIPEGYSVSREKKERFSLILESASTNQTSMYLCASSLLNTEAFFGQGTRLTVV.

J is TRBJ1-1 and V is TRBV30; D is undetermined. Between the trimmed V and J ends, which lost 3 bases and 4 bases, there was a span of 6 bases. CDR1 GTSNPN and CDR2 SVGIG come from the germline V gene (reference sequence). This CDR3 spans 11 amino acids. In DNA, the CDR3 is TGTGCCTGGAGAACGCCCACTGAAGCTTTCTTT. It translates to CAWRTPTEAFF.

In this sample, this clone turned up once. V and J are TRBV5-4 and TRBJ2-3; tentatively, D is TRBD1 (6 bases). CDR3 size: 15 residues. The germline V gene encodes CDR1 SGHNT and CDR2 YYREEE (reference sequence). V was trimmed by 2 bases and J by 9 bases, leaving 19 bases between them. The CDR3 DNA reads as TGTGCCAGCAGCTTTAGGGGGTCAGGGACGGTGACGCAGTATTTT. Translated: CASSFRGSGTVTQYF.

The chain uses TRBV11-2 and TRBJ1-2; 12 positions agree with TRBD1. Trimming took 5 bases from V and 5 from J; bases not matched to a gene: 6. The germline CDR1 and CDR2 sequences are SGHAT and FQNNGV. This CDR3 is 15 amino acids long. The CDR3 sequence is CASSEGQGAFYGYTF. DNA of the CDR3: TGTGCCAGCAGCGAGGGACAGGGGGCGTTTTATGGCTACACCTTC. The full variable domain, rest sourced from reference TRBV11-2 and TRBJ1-2, is EAGVAQSPRYKIIEKRQSVAFWCNPISGHATLYWYQQILGQGPKLLIQFQNNGVVDDSQLPKDRFSAERLKGVDSTLKIQPAKLEDSAVYLCASSEGQGAFYGYTFGSGTRLTVV.

This rearrangement joins TRBV30 to TRBJ1-3; tentative D call: TRBD1 (6 bases). The CDR3 extends over 16 amino acids. V lost 0 bases and J lost 3, with 15 bases in between. The germline gives CDR1 GTSNPN, CDR2 SVGIG (reference sequence). CDR3 sequence reads: CAWSVLTGLFGNTIYF. The CDR3 DNA is TGTGCCTGGAGTGTACTTACAGGGCTGTTTGGAAACACCATATATTTT.

The chain uses TRBV6-6 and TRBJ2-1; TRBD2 is a possible D gene (6 bases). V lost 4 bases to trimming and J lost 3 bases, with 16 bases between them. This CDR3 spans 16 amino acids. Germline CDR1 reads MNHNY; CDR2 reads SVGAGI (reference sequence). Written as DNA, the CDR3 is TGTGCCAGCAGTTTTTATGGGACCGGGGGCTACAATGAGCAGTTCTTC. Amino acids: CASSFYGTGGYNEQFF.

This chain joins TRBV6-5 and TRBJ2-5; 10 nucleotides line up with TRBD2. Germline values: CDR1 MNHEY, CDR2 SVGAGI. V trimming: 6 bases; J trimming: 9 bases; junction bases outside the gene matches: 13. CDR3 size: 15 residues. DNA for the CDR3: TGTGCCAGCAGCAAGGGGACTAGCGAGACGAGGGCCCAGTACTTC. Protein: CASSKGTSETRAQYF.

The chain joins TRBV9 to TRBJ2-7; the match to TRBD2 covers 11 bases. V trimming: 4 bases; J trimming: 5 bases; junction bases outside the gene matches: 2. The germline CDR1 and CDR2 sequences are SGDLS and YYNGEE. This CDR3 region has 13 residues. The CDR3 spells CASSFSGRDEQYF. The CDR3 DNA reads as TGTGCCAGCAGCTTTAGCGGGAGGGACGAGCAGTACTTC. The whole variable domain, filled in from reference TRBV9 and TRBJ2-7, reads DSGVTQTPKHLITATGQRVTLRCSPRSGDLSVYWYQQSLDQGLQFLIQYYNGEERAKGNILERFSAQQFPDLHSELNLSSLELGDSALYFCASSFSGRDEQYFGPGTRLTVT.